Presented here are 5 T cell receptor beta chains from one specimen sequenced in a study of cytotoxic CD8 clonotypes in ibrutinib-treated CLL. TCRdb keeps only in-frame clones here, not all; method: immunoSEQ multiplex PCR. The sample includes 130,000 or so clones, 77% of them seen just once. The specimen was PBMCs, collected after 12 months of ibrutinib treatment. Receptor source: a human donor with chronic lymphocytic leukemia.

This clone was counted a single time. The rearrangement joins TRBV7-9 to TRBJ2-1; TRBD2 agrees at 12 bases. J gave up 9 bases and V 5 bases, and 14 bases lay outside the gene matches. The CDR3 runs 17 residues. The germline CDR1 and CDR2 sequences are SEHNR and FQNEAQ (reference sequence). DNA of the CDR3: TGTGCCAGCAGCCTGCGACTAGCGGGAGTCCCCGAGGGTGAGCAGTTCTTC. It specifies CASSLRLAGVPEGEQFF.

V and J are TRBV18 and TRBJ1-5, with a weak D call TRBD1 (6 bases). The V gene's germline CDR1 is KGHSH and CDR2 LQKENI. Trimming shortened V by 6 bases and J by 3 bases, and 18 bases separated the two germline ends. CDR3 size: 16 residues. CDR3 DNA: TGTGCCAGCTCGCAACAGGGCCCTACCCTCAATCAGCCCCAGCATTTT. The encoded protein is CASSQQGPTLNQPQHF.

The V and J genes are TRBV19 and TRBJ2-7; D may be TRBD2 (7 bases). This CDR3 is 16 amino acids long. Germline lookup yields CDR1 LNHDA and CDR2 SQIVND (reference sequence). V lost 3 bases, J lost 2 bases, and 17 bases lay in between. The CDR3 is CASSMAGGRVPYEQYF. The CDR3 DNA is TGTGCCAGTAGTATGGCCGGGGGGCGGGTCCCCTACGAGCAGTACTTC.

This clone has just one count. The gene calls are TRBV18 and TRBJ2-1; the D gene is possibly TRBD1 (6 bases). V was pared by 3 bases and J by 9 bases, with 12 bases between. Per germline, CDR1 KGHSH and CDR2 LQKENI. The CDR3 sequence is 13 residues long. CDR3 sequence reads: CASSPPGTSEQFF. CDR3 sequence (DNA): TGTGCCAGCTCACCCCCCGGGACAAGTGAGCAGTTCTTC.

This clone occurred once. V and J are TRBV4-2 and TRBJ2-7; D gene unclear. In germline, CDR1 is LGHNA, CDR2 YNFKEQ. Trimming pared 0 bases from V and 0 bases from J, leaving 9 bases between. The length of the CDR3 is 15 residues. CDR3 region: CASSQDFRVSYEQYF. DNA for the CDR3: TGTGCCAGCAGCCAAGATTTTCGGGTCTCCTACGAGCAGTACTTC.